Reported below is one T cell receptor (beta chain). Its specificity is not known. These data belong to a study of T-cell reconstitution after alpha-beta-depleted transplantation in children. Overall study results and limits: The origin of high day-60 TCRbeta diversity in some patients lay in surviving recipient T cells and thymic progenitors.

This CDR3 is 13 amino acids long. Trimming removed 1 base at V and 3 bases at J, with 7 bases between. Germline V gives CDR1 SGHRS, CDR2 YFSETQ. Unique molecular identifiers tagged the TCRbeta library. TCRdb passed the PCR reads through MiXCR, listing each CDR3 protein once. The profile shows about 980,000 distinct CDR3 sequences, roughly 29% of them singletons. The material was PBMCs, mostly from graft donor cells, obtained 360 days after TCRalphabeta/CD19-depleted stem cell transplant. V gene TRBV5-1 combines with J gene TRBJ1-1; D uncertain. The clonotype comes from a boy under two years old who had a stem cell transplant for SCID, so the T cells may come from the graft donor. CDR3 residues: CASSLRVDTEAFF. The CDR3, as DNA: TGCGCCAGCAGCTTGAGGGTTGACACTGAAGCTTTCTTT.